The present entry profiles one TCR beta chain with its context. Its target is unknown. The data are from a study of shared clonotypes between healthy human individuals. Study findings and constraints: Depth of sequencing was expected to influence donor clonotype sharing.

The CDR3 is made up of 14 amino acids. V was shortened by 6 bases and J by 7 bases, with 15 bases between the two germline ends. Germline values: CDR1 MDHEN, CDR2 SYDVKM. The quantity of DNA used in unsorted PBMC replicate PCRs was approximately 300 ng, corresponding to 25,000 to 35,000 T cell genomes. Libraries were prepared by immunoSEQ multiplex PCR; TCRdb keeps only in-frame clonotypes and omits some of them. The sample lists under 600,000 clones, about 79% occurring once. The sequencing sample was made of PBMCs. The TCR was taken from a middle-aged woman in good health. Some clones in this sample may be carry-over from other donors' samples. The J gene is TRBJ2-2, the V gene TRBV28; D remains unclear. Here the CDR3 reads CASSPVGRFGELFF. The CDR3 nucleotides are TGTGCCAGCAGCCCCGTTGGTAGATTCGGGGAGCTGTTTTTT.